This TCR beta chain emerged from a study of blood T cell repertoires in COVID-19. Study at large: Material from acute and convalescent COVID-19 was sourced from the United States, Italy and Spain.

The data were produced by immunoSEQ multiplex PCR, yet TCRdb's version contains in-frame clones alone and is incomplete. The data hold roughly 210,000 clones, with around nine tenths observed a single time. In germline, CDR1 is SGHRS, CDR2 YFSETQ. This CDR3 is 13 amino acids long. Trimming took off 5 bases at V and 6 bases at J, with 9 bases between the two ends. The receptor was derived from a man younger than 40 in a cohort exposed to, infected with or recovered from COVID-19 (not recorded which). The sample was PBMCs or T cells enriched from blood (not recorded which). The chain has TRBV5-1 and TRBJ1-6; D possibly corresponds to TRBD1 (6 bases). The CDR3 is CASSQGSNSPLHF. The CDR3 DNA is TGCGCCAGCAGTCAGGGGAGTAATTCACCCCTCCACTTT.